The entry below gives a single T cell receptor (beta chain) sequence along with its context. The specificity of this receptor is unknown. One base away there is no much larger clone; base qualities are not given. The cohort comprised under 700 healthy bone marrow donors. At the time of sampling, every cohort member was nominally healthy, though immune exposures that went unrecorded were likely present. The donor was CMV seropositive and was included in the group of almost 300 seropositive cohort members. A peripheral blood sample was collected from each donor, and TCR beta sequencing was performed on peripheral blood mononuclear cells. Genomic DNA was extracted from the blood cell samples with the Qiagen DNeasy Blood Extraction Kit. These data are taken from a study of cytomegalovirus exposure and HLA in healthy donors (dated by TCRdb to about 2017). Context from the whole study: An earlier analysis of approximately 600 of the donors reported approximately 270 Gb of sequence data and 120 million or so unique TCR beta sequences from 150 million to 200 million T cells. An early release that covered fewer than 750 HLA-typed donors contained approximately 300 gigabases of sequencing data and tens of millions of unique TCR sequences. The genetic ancestry cluster associated with self-reported Caucasian donors included around four fifths of the 350 to 500 genotyped donors. The aim of the study was to test whether cataloging public T cell receptors could identify signatures of past pathogen exposure. The study used immunosequencing to profile the T cell repertoires of 600 to 850 subjects and linked those repertoires to cytomegalovirus serostatus. Along with the approximately 650-subject first cohort, a separate validation cohort of over a hundred different subjects was used. The study combined high-throughput TCR immunosequencing, statistical association of individual TCRs with disease status, and machine learning to predict cytomegalovirus infection status. A later analysis re-examined previously published TCR beta repertoires from more than 650 donors and added high-resolution HLA genotyping to investigate patterns of TCR occurrence. Rather than using new phenotypic data, the later analysis identified candidate immune exposures from TCR beta sequences and from how often those sequences occurred across donors. An earlier analysis of around 540 of the donors applied high-throughput TCR beta sequencing to assess whether each TCR beta V gene segment acted as functional or pseudogenic. Donor age, sex, ethnicity and CMV serostatus were compiled alongside the repertoire data. Genome-wide SNP genotypes for about 55% of the 666 donors were used in a later genetic analysis, which treated that subset as a discovery cohort. All discovery cohort repertoires had been generated on a single sequencing platform. Both class I and class II loci were covered by HLA typing, at four-digit resolution. The number of typed donors differed by locus: roughly 629-640 for A, B, C, DRB1 and DQB1; some 500 for DQA1; around 580 for DPA1; and roughly 450 for DPB1. Roughly five DR-DQ haplotypes were handled as single units for association and clustering because linkage in the cohort was strong. Among roughly 400 genotyped donors of the cohort, an average of roughly 230,000 unique TCR beta nucleotide sequences was sequenced per donor, of which about 19% were non-productive. Summary of the overall study and its limitations: Sequencing depth was assumed to be roughly uniform across donors in the presence/absence analyses, though that assumption may not hold. The study gave a list of 150 to 200 TCR beta chains associated with cytomegalovirus. For the cohort, immune exposure information was limited to CMV serostatus. The classifier was reported to diagnose cytomegalovirus status with high specificity and sensitivity in both the original and validation cohorts. It was suggested by the authors that the approach could potentially be generalized to other disease states and immunological phenotypes. An earlier analysis of approximately 540 of the donors showed that most TCR beta V segments appeared in productive rearrangements either about 87% or about 30% of the time, which broadly matched IMGT annotations. A later analysis reported that several top co-occurrence clusters appeared linked to parvovirus B19, influenza, CMV and Epstein-Barr virus. Most TCR sequences were observed very rarely across donors, whereas some public TCRs were present in many individuals. V-gene and J-gene trimming of TCR beta chains was associated with a missense DCLRE1C variant in a later genetic analysis, and the association was replicated in an independent cohort. Because counts were too low, 15 or so rarely observed V segments, including chromosome 9 orphons, were excluded from the earlier analysis of fewer than 650 of the donors. A further reported finding was that TCR beta sequences accurately predicted the HLA-A and HLA-B alleles for most subjects in the first cohort. According to a later analysis, TCR association rates differed among HLA loci, with DRB1 alleles showing the most associated TCRs and HLA-C alleles showing the fewest. According to a later genetic analysis, donors in an Asian-associated ancestry cluster had fewer N-insertions in productive TCRs than the roughly 700-donor mean. Correlated functional status among segregating V segments might reflect linkage disequilibrium, but an unknown experimental factor could not be ruled out. According to a later analysis, most CMV-associated TCR beta chains appeared to be HLA-restricted, and the HLA associations seemed to be driven largely by CMV exposure. In a later analysis, HLA-associated TCR beta chains were found to be more clonally expanded and to have lower generation probabilities than equally common non-associated chains. The sequencing pipeline was judged likely to have produced a cluster of highly shared sequence variants as a technical artifact. In vitro tests confirmed that a few of the cytomegalovirus-associated TCR beta chains recognize cytomegalovirus antigens. In a later analysis, around 15,000 TCR beta sequences were associated with specific HLA alleles at a false discovery rate of 0.05. This cohort had only TCR beta chains sequenced, and the lack of alpha or paired-chain data limited which features could be detected. When HLA alleles, especially DR and DQ, strongly co-occurred, attributing TCR associations to individual alleles was difficult. HLA typing was unavailable for some donors at each locus, so association tests used only the typed subset.

Libraries were built with the immunoSEQ multiplex PCR assay. A mixture of 60 forward primers for TCR Vbeta segments and 13 reverse primers for TCR Jbeta segments was used in the multiplex PCR. Amplification of the CDR3 region of rearranged TCR beta genes was performed with a multiplex PCR assay on genomic DNA. The Illumina HiSeq System was used to sequence the amplified TCR beta libraries as 87-base-pair reads. The study's own analysis went as follows. A later analysis counted some 80 million unique TCR beta chains across the roughly 700 repertoires, and 10 million to 11 million of these chains were shared by at least two donors. Raw reads were error-corrected and collapsed into unique sequences by a nearest-neighbor algorithm in which closely related sequences were merged to remove PCR and sequencing errors. Alignment of CDR3 sequences to IMGT reference sequences was used to assign V, D and J gene segments. Each retained sequence needed at least a six-nucleotide match to both a V gene segment and a J gene segment. Rearrangements were classified as productive when the CDR3 lacked stop codons and remained in frame with V and J, and all other rearrangements were classified as non-productive. CDR3 was defined according to IMGT convention as the region running from the second conserved V-encoded cysteine to the conserved J-encoded phenylalanine. Sequences without an unambiguous match to a single V gene segment were excluded from the earlier analysis of a few hundred of the donors. An earlier analysis of several hundred of the donors called V segments functional above 56.7% productive rearrangements and segregating when the between-donor standard deviation exceeded 5%. A statistical classification framework was built for diagnosing cytomegalovirus status from the catalog of TCR beta chain sequences. V and J gene assignment, in a later analysis, came from comparing TCR nucleotide sequences with IMGT/GENE-DB human TR gene sequences. The TCRdist pipeline was used in a later analysis to assign CDR3 sequences and most-parsimonious VDJ recombination scenarios. In a later analysis, every TCR beta chain was defined by the combination of its CDR3 amino acid sequence and its V-gene family, and reads without a unique V-gene family were dropped. To address suspected cross-contamination and a sequencing artifact, a later analysis removed around 600 highly shared, low-generation-probability nucleotide sequences. In a later analysis, a clonal expansion index for each public chain was calculated from normalized within-repertoire ranks of inferred template counts. A later analysis computed generation probabilities with a VDJ recombination model fitted to out-of-frame rearrangements, and checked the results against IGoR. In a later analysis, hypergeometric tests were used to score TCR-TCR, TCR-HLA and TCR-CMV co-occurrence, with a repertoire-size bias correction applied to TCR pairs. To estimate false discovery rates, a later analysis permuted the HLA or CMV assignments 20 times. In a later analysis, co-occurring TCRs were grouped using DBSCAN, with TCRdist sequence similarity added in when clustering inside HLA-allele-positive subsets. For co-occurrence clustering, repertoires with fewer than 30,000 or more than 120,000 public chains were excluded, along with 5 or 6 repertoires with anomalous nucleotide sharing. TCRdb obtained this table from immuneACCESS and retained in-frame rearrangements with V and J assigned. These tables miss some clones; where compared with another copy, unresolved V genes account for less than half of the shortfall, and the remainder is unexplained. V and J calls and clone size are given by that table; D and trimming were obtained from the DNA. The sample table shows 150,000 to 200,000 clones, and roughly 75% are seen once. Roughly 8.2% of the sample is held by the ten biggest clonotypes.

The TCR sequence derives from a woman in her forties in good health and CMV-seropositive. The specimen sequenced was PBMCs.

The DNA sequence reads TGTGCCAGCAGCCCATCGGCCGCAGGGTATAGCACAGATACGCAGTATTTT. Its translation reads: CASSPSAAGYSTDTQYF. The V gene is TRBV7-9 and the J gene is TRBJ2-3; TRBD1 is possibly the D segment (5 matching bases). V is reduced by 5 bases and J by 0 bases, leaving a spacing of 18 bases between them. From the germline V gene (reference sequence), CDR1 is SEHNR and CDR2 is FQNEAQ. Including cysteine and phenylalanine, the CDR3 has 17 amino acids. Only the CDR3 portion is preserved as DNA: 51 bases, with reading frame beginning at the first base.